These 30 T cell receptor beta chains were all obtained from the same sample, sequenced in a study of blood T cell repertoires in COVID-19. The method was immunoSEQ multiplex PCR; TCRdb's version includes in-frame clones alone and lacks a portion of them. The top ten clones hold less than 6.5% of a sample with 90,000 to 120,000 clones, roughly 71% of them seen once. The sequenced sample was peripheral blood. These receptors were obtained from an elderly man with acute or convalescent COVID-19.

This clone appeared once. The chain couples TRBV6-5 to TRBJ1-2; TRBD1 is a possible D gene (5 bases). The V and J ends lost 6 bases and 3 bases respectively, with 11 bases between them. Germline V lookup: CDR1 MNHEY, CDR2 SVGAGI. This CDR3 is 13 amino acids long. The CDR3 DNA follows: TGTGCCAGCAGATCAGGGCCAGACTATGGCTACACCTTC. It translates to CASRSGPDYGYTF.

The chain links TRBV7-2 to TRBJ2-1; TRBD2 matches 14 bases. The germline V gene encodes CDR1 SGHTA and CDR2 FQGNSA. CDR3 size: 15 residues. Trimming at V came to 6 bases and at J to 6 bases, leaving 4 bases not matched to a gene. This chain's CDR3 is CASRGLAGEFNEQFF. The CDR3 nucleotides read TGTGCCAGCAGGGGACTAGCGGGAGAATTCAATGAGCAGTTCTTC.

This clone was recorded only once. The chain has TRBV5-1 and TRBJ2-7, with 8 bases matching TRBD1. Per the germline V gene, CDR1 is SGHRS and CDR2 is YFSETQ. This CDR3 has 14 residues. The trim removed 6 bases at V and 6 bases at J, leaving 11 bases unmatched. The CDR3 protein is CASNSRGTGGEQYF. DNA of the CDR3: TGCGCCAGCAACTCGCGCGGAACAGGGGGCGAGCAGTACTTC. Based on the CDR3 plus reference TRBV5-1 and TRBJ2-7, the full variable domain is KAGVTQTPRYLIKTRGQQVTLSCSPISGHRSVSWYQQTPGQGLQFLFEYFSETQRNKGNFPGRFSGRQFSNSRSEMNVSTLELGDSALYLCASNSRGTGGEQYFGPGTRLTVT.

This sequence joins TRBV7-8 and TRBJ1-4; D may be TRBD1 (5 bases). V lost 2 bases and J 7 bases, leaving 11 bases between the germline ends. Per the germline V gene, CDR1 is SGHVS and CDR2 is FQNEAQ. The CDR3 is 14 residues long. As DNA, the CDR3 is TGTGCCAGCAGCTTAAGTCCGGGGGGTGAAAAACTGTTTTTT. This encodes CASSLSPGGEKLFF.

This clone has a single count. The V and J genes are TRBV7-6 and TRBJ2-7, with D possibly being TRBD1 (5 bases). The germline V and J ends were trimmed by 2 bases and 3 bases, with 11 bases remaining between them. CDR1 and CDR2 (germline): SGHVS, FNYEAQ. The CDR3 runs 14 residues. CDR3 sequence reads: CASSLNQGGYEQYF. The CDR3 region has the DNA TGTGCCAGCAGCTTAAACCAGGGCGGCTACGAGCAGTACTTC.

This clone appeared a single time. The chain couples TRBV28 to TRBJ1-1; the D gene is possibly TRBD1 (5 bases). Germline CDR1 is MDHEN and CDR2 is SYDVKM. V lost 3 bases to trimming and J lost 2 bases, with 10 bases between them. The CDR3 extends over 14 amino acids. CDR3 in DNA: TGTGCCAGCAGTTTGGGTCAGGGAAACACTGAAGCTTTCTTT. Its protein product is CASSLGQGNTEAFF.

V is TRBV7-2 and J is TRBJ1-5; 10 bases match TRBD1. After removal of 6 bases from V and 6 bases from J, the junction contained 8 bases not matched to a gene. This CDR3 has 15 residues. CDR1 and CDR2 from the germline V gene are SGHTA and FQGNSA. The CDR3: CASSPTGGGGQPQHF. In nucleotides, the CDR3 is TGTGCCAGCAGTCCGACAGGGGGCGGGGGTCAGCCCCAGCATTTT.

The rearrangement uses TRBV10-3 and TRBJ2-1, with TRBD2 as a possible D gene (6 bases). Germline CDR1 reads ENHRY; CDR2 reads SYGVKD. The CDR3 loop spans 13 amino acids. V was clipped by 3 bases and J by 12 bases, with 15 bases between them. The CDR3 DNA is TGTGCCATCAGTGAAGCAAAGTCCGGGGGGCAGTTCTTC. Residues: CAISEAKSGGQFF.

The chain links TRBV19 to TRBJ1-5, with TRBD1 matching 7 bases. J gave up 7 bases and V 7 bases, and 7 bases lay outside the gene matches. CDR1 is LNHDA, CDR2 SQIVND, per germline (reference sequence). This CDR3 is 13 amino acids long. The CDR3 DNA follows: TGTGCCAGTAACGAAGGGGGCAGACAGCCCCAGCATTTT. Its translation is CASNEGGRQPQHF.

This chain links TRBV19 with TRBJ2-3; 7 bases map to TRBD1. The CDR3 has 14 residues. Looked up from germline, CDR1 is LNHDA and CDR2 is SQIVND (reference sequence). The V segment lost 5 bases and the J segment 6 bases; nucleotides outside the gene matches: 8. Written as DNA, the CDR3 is TGTGCCAGTAGTGTCCAGCCACAGGGGGATACGCAGTATTTT. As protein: CASSVQPQGDTQYF.

DNA of the CDR3: TGCAGTGCTAGTCTCGACAGAGAGACCCAGTACTTC. Protein sequence: CSASLDRETQYF. The chain joins TRBV20-1 to TRBJ2-5; weak D call: TRBD1 (5 bases). This CDR3 is 12 amino acids long. Trimming took off 3 bases at V and 4 bases at J, with 9 bases between the two ends. Germline CDR1 is DFQATT and CDR2 is SNEGSKA (reference sequence).

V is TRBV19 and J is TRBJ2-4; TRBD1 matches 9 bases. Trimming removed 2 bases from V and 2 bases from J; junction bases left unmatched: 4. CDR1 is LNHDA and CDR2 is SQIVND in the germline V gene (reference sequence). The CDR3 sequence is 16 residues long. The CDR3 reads CASSISDRGSKNIQYF. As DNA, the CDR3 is TGTGCCAGTAGTATATCGGACAGGGGTTCCAAAAACATTCAGTACTTC.

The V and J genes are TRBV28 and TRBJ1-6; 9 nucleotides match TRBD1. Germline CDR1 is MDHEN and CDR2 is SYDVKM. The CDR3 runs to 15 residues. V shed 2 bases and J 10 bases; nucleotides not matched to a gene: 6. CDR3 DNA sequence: TGTGCCAGCAGTTTAGCGGGGACAGGGTTGTCACCCCTCCACTTT. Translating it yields CASSLAGTGLSPLHF.

As DNA, the CDR3 is TGCAGCGGGACAGGGATTGAAGCTTTCTTT. Amino acids: CSGTGIEAFF. V usage is TRBV29-1 and J usage is TRBJ1-1, with 8 bases identical to TRBD1. Unmatched junction bases numbered 2, after V lost 7 bases and J lost 7 bases. The CDR3 sequence is 10 residues long. Germline lookup yields CDR1 SQVTM and CDR2 ANQGSEA.

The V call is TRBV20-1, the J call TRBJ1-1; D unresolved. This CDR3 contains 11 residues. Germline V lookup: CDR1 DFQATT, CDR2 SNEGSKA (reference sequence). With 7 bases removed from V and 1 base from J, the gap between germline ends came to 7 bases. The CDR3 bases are TGCAGTGGGGCCAGGAACACTGAAGCTTTCTTT. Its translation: CSGARNTEAFF.

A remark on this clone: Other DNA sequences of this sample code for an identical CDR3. The CDR3 DNA is TGTGCCAGCTCCCCTCCATCGGGGTACGAGCAGTACTTC. Translation gives CASSPPSGYEQYF. This chain links TRBV18 with TRBJ2-7, with a weak D call TRBD2 (5 bases). This CDR3 comprises 13 residues. The V end was cut by 6 bases, the J end by 4 bases, with 13 bases between. Per the germline V gene, CDR1 is KGHSH and CDR2 is LQKENI. Together with reference TRBV18 and TRBJ2-7, the CDR3 gives the full variable domain: NAGVMQNPRHLVRRRGQEARLRCSPMKGHSHVYWYRQLPEEGLKFMVYLQKENIIDESGMPKERFSAEFPKEGPSILRIQQVVRGDSAAYFCASSPPSGYEQYFGPGTRLTVT.

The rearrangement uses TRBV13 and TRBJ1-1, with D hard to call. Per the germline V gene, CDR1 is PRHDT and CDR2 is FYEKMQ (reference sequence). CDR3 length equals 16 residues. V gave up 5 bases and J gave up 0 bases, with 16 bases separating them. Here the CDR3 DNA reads TGTGCCAGCAGCCCCCCCGAGGAGGGTATGAACACTGAAGCTTTCTTT. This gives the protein CASSPPEEGMNTEAFF.

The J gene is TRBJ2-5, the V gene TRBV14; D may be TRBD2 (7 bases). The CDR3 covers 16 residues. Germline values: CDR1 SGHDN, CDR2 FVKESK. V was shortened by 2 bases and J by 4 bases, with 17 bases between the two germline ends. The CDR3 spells CASSQLGLRGAETQYF. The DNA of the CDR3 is TGTGCCAGCAGCCAACTCGGACTACGGGGGGCAGAGACCCAGTACTTC.

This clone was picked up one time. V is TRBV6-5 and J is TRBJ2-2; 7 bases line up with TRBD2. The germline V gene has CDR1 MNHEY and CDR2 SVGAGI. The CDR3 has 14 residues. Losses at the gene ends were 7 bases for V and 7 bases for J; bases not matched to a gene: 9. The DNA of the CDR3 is TGTGCCAGCACTCTTCAACGGGGGGTCGGGGAGCTGTTTTTT. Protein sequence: CASTLQRGVGELFF.

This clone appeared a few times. In DNA form, the CDR3 reads TGTGCCATCCGAAGCGGACAGGGGGCCGCCGTGGAGGGGTACACCTTC. This codes for CAIRSGQGAAVEGYTF. This chain joins TRBV10-3 and TRBJ1-2; TRBD1 agrees at 11 bases. V shed 8 bases, J shed 11 bases, and the junction held 19 bases outside the gene matches. The CDR3 is 16 amino acids. CDR1 is ENHRY, CDR2 SYGVKD, per germline.

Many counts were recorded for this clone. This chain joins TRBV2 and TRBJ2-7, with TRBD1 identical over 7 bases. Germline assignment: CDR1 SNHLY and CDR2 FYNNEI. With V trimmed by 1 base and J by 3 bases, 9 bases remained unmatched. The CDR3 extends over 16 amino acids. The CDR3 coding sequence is TGTGCCAGCAGTGAAGTTATAGGACAGGATAGCTACGAGCAGTACTTC. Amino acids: CASSEVIGQDSYEQYF.

CDR3 loop: CASSPRTGLQSPLHF. CDR3 nucleotide sequence: TGTGCCAGCAGTCCCCGGACAGGGTTACAATCACCCCTCCACTTT. The V gene is TRBV25-1, the J gene TRBJ1-6; 8 nucleotides line up with TRBD1. CDR3 length: 15 residues. Germline CDR1 MGHDK, CDR2 SYGVNS. With V trimmed by 5 bases and J by 10 bases, 10 bases remained unmatched.

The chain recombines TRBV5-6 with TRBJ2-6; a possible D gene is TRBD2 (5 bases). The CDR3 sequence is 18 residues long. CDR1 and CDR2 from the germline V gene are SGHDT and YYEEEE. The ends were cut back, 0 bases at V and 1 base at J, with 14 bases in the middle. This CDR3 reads CASSLDGPRRSGANVLTF. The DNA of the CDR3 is TGTGCCAGCAGCTTGGACGGACCAAGGAGGTCTGGGGCCAACGTCCTGACTTTC.

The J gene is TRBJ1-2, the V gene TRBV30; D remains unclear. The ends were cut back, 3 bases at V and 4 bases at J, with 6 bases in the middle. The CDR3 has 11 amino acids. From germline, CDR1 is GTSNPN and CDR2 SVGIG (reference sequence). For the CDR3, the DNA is TGTGCCTGGAGCTACCCCTATGGCTACACCTTC. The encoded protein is CAWSYPYGYTF.

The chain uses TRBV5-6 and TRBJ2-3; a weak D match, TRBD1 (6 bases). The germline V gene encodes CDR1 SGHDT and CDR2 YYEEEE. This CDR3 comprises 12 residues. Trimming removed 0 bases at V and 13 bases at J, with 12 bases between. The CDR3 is CASSLGGTPEYF. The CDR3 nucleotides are TGTGCCAGCAGCTTGGGTGGGACACCAGAGTATTTT.

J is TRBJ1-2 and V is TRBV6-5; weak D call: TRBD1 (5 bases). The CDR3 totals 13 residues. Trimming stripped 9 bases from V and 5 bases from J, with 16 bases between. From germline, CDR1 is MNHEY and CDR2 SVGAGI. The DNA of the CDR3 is TGTGCCAGTGATGTGTCGGGACTTTATGGCTACACCTTC. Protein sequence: CASDVSGLYGYTF.

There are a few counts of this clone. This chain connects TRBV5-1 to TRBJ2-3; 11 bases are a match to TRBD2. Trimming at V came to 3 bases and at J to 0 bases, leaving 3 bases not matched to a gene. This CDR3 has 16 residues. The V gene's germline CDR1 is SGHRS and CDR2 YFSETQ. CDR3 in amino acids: CASSSGLAGSTDTQYF. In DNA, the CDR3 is TGCGCCAGCAGCTCCGGACTAGCGGGCAGCACAGATACGCAGTATTTT.

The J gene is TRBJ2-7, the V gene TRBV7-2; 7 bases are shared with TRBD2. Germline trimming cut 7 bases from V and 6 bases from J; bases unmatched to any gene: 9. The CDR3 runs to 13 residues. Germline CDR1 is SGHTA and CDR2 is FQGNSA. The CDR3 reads CASTAPSGLEQYF. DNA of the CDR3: TGTGCCAGCACCGCGCCTAGCGGCCTCGAGCAGTACTTC.

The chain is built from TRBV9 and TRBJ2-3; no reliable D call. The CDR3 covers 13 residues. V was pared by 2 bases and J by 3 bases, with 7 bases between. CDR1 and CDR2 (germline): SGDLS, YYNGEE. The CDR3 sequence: CASSVSTTDTQYF. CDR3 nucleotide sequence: TGTGCCAGCAGCGTTTCCACAACAGATACGCAGTATTTT.

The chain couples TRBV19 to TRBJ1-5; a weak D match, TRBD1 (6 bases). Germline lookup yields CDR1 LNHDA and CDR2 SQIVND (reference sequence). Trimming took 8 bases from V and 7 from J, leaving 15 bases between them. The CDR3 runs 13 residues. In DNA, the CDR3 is TGTGCCAGTCAGGGACAATCAATGCAGCCCCAGCATTTT. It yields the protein CASQGQSMQPQHF. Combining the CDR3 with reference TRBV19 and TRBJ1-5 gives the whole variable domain DGGITQSPKYLFRKEGQNVTLSCEQNLNHDAMYWYRQDPGQGLRLIYYSQIVNDFQKGDIAEGYSVSREKKESFPLTVTSAQKNPTAFYLCASQGQSMQPQHFGDGTRLSIL.